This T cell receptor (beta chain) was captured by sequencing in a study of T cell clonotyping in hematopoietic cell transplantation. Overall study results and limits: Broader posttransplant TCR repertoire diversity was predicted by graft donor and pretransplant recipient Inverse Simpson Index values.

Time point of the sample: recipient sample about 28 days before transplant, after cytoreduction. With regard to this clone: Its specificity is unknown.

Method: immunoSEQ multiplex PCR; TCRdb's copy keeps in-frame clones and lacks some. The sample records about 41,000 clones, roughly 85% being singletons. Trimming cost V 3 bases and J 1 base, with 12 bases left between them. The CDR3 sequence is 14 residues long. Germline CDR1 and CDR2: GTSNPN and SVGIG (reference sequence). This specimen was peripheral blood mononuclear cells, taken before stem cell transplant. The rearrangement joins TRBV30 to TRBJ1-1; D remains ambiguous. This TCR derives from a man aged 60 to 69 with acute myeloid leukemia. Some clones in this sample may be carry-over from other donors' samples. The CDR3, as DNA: TGTGCCTGGAGCGCTCGAGCTGGGAACACTGAAGCTTTCTTT. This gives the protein CAWSARAGNTEAFF.